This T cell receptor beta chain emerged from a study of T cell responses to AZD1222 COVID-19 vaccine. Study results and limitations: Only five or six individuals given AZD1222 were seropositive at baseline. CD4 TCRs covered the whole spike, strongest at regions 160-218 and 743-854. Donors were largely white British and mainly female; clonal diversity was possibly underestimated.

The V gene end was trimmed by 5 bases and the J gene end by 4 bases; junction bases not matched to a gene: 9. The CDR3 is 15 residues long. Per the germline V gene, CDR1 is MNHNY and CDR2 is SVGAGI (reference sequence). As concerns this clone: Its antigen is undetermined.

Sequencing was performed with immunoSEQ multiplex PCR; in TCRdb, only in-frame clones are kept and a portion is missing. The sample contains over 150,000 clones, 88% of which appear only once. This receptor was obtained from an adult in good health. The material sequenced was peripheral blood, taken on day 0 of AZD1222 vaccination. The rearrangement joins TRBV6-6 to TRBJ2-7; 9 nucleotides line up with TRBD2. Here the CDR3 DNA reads TGTGCCAGCAGTGACCGAGCGGGAGGCGGATACGAGCAGTACTTC. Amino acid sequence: CASSDRAGGGYEQYF.